Shown below are 2 T cell receptor beta chains from a single sample sequenced in a study of blood T cell repertoires in COVID-19. Assay used: immunoSEQ multiplex PCR; TCRdb lists only in-frame clones, some missing. The repertoire holds 35,000 to 50,000 clones, with just under 70% as singletons. The source material was peripheral blood. The receptors here all came from a man older than 75 with acute or convalescent COVID-19.

The V call is TRBV27, the J call TRBJ2-2; D remains ambiguous. Germline CDR1 reads MNHEY; CDR2 reads SMNVEV (reference sequence). This CDR3 is built from 15 residues. V shed 4 bases and J shed 6 bases, with 15 bases lying between them. CDR3: CASSSLLNGSGELFF. The CDR3 DNA sequence: TGTGCCAGCAGTTCTTTGTTGAACGGGTCCGGGGAGCTGTTTTTT.

This sequence joins TRBV7-2 and TRBJ2-7; 8 bases align to TRBD1. The CDR3 runs to 14 residues. With V trimmed by 2 bases and J by 5 bases, 5 bases remained unmatched. Germline CDR1 SGHTA, CDR2 FQGNSA. The CDR3 DNA sequence: TGTGCCAGCAGCTTAAACAGGGGGGAAGACGAGCAGTACTTC. Translated, it gives CASSLNRGEDEQYF.